The 3 T cell receptor beta chains in this list originate from one sample, sequenced in a study of T cells generated in artificial thymic organoids. Separate semi-nested PCRs amplified TCRalpha and TCRbeta libraries using constant-region reverse primers in TRAC or TRBC. MiXCR was run by TCRdb on the 5' RACE reads, yielding one entry per CDR3 protein. This table has 5,000 to 7,000 distinct CDR3 sequences, over 30% appearing once. The sample comprised naive CD8+ T cells from blood. Subset defined: CD3+TCRalphabeta+CD8SP T cells; for blood, CD45RO-CCR7+ naive CD8+ T cells. All receptors come from a human donor who gave cord blood stem cells for thymic organoid culture, a cardiac surgery patient who gave postnatal thymus, or a blood donor (not recorded which).

The CDR3 protein is CATLSGEAFF. The DNA for the CDR3 is TGTGCCACCCTGAGCGGTGAAGCTTTCTTT. The chain links TRBV19 to TRBJ1-1; D remains unclear. The germline V and J ends were trimmed by 10 bases and 7 bases, with 10 bases remaining between them. Germline-derived CDR1 and CDR2 are LNHDA and SQIVND (reference sequence). The CDR3 is 10 amino acids.

This clonotype has only a few counts. J is TRBJ2-1 and V is TRBV5-1; no definite D call. V gave up 0 bases and J gave up 11 bases, with 6 bases separating them. Looked up from germline, CDR1 is SGHRS and CDR2 is YFSETQ. The CDR3 totals 11 residues. The CDR3 loop reads CASSLGEKQFF. CDR3 nucleotide sequence: TGCGCCAGCAGCTTGGGTGAAAAGCAGTTCTTC.

The sample holds a few counts of this clonotype. This rearrangement joins TRBV6-2 or TRBV6-3 to TRBJ2-7; D possibly matches TRBD1 or TRBD2 (6 bases each). Trimming removed 5 bases from V and 0 bases from J, with 20 bases in between. Per germline, CDR1 MNHEY and CDR2 SVGEGT. This CDR3 comprises 17 residues. CDR3: CASSDSRGPLSSYEQYF. DNA for the CDR3: TGTGCCAGCAGTGACAGTCGGGGGCCGCTAAGCTCCTACGAGCAGTACTTC.